The T cell receptor (beta chain) described here comes from a study of T cell clonality in common variable immunodeficiency. Concerning this clone itself: Its antigen is unknown. Mismatch with germline at one junction end may stem from a read error. The DNA ends 3 residues before the CDR3 does, and the rest of the CDR3 is filled in from the germline J gene.

This CDR3 comprises 15 residues. Looked up from germline, CDR1 is MNHNS and CDR2 is SASEGT. The repertoire was sequenced with immunoSEQ multiplex PCR; TCRdb's copy has only in-frame clones and lacks some. This sample has approximately 28,000 clones, each found more than once. Points from the study as a whole: CVID subjects showed higher TCRbeta clonality than healthy controls. In common variable immunodeficiency, TCR beta chains reportedly carried fewer deletions and N-nucleotide insertions. Patient heterogeneity in the CVID cohort limited correlations between repertoire features and clinical complications.

Patients and controls were mostly of Caucasian heritage. CVID subjects had received replacement immunoglobulin for at least one year. The receptor's source is a human donor with common variable immunodeficiency. Source material: peripheral blood mononuclear cells. V gene TRBV6-1 combines with J gene TRBJ1-1; 11 bases fit TRBD1. The CDR3 bases that were read are TGTGCCAGCAGGGAAGGGACAGGGGGGAACACTGAA. Encoded protein: CASREGTGGNTE. The CDR3, in full, reads CASREGTGGNTEAFF.